The clone carrying this T cell receptor beta chain was found a few times. No antigen is known for it. This record comes from a study of T cells after yellow fever vaccination. Study observations and caveats: Post-booster samples contained most primary-vaccination clones (about 95% CD4, around 89% CD8).

The V and J ends lost 1 base and 3 bases respectively, with 12 bases between them. The CDR3 spans 15 residues. CDR1 SGHRS and CDR2 YFSETQ come from the germline V gene. TCRdb re-called the 5' RACE reads with MiXCR, one entry per CDR3 protein. This table has around 320,000 distinct CDR3 sequences, roughly 9% appearing once. This receptor was obtained from a man between 18 and 35 years old who received the YFV17D yellow fever vaccine. Sequencing was performed on CD4+ T cells sorted from PBMCs, taken 5 days after the yellow fever booster vaccination. The chain employs TRBV5-1 and TRBJ2-3, with no clear D. The CDR3 coding sequence is TGCGCCAGCAGCTTGTTACGGGCGAGGACAGATACGCAGTATTTT. This gives the protein CASSLLRARTDTQYF.